This is a list of T cell receptor beta chains from one sample in a study of beta chain features in type 1 diabetes. Method: immunoSEQ multiplex PCR; TCRdb's copy keeps in-frame clones and lacks some. The data show about 140,000 clones, 9.5% to 10% seen once. The sample taken for sequencing was central memory CD4+ T cells from blood. Receptor source: a woman in her 40s in good health. Both conserved end residues are part of each CDR3. The order of the fields is V gene, J gene, D gene, clone size, CDR3 protein, CDR3 DNA. The D gene is left open where the match is weak. A clone size is listed for some rows: how often the clone was seen (once, few, many), or a class if it is expanded.

>TRBV5-1|TRBJ1-1|TRBD1|-
CASSLTGTGNTEAFF
TGCGCCAGCAGCTTGACCGGGACAGGGAACACTGAAGCTTTCTTT
>TRBV4-2|TRBJ2-1|TRBD1|many
CASSQVRQGDNEQFF
TGTGCCAGCAGCCAAGTGAGGCAGGGGGACAATGAGCAGTTCTTC
>TRBV7-2|TRBJ1-2|-|-
CASSLGPGLAGYTF
TGTGCCAGCAGCTTAGGACCAGGGCTCGCTGGCTACACCTTC
>TRBV4-2|TRBJ2-1|TRBD2|-
CASSPGTSGANEQFF
TGTGCCAGCAGCCCAGGGACTAGCGGGGCCAATGAGCAGTTCTTC
>TRBV2|TRBJ1-5|-|-
CASSVGGPNQPQHF
TGTGCCAGCAGTGTGGGGGGGCCCAATCAGCCCCAGCATTTT
>TRBV6-5|TRBJ2-3|-|-
CASSYFRAGDTQYF
TGTGCCAGCAGTTATTTCAGGGCTGGAGATACGCAGTATTTT
>TRBV19|TRBJ2-5|TRBD1|few
CASSSRGQPQETQYF
TGTGCCAGTAGTTCACGGGGACAGCCCCAAGAGACCCAGTACTTC
>TRBV5-1|TRBJ1-6|-|few
CASSPLVQGGNSPLHF
TGCGCCAGCAGCCCATTAGTACAGGGAGGGAATTCACCCCTCCACTTT
>TRBV7-9|TRBJ1-5|-|-
CASSPGLTGRGGSNQPQHF
TGTGCCAGCAGCCCAGGACTGACGGGGAGAGGAGGGTCCAATCAGCCCCAGCATTTT
>TRBV29-1|TRBJ1-1|-|-
CSVAKGDTEAFF
TGCAGCGTTGCGAAGGGGGACACTGAAGCTTTCTTT
>TRBV4-1|TRBJ2-3|TRBD1|few
CASSRDRATDTQYF
TGCGCCAGCAGCCGCGACAGGGCGACAGATACGCAGTATTTT
>TRBV18|TRBJ2-7|TRBD1|few
CASSGPSTGGRYEQYF
TGTGCCAGCTCAGGTCCTTCGACAGGGGGGAGGTACGAGCAGTACTTC
>TRBV5-8|TRBJ2-1|TRBD1|few
CASSSQGTQDNEQFF
TGTGCCAGCAGCTCACAGGGGACCCAGGACAATGAGCAGTTCTTC
>TRBV6-6|TRBJ1-3|-|-
CASSMDSISGNTIYF
TGTGCCAGCAGTATGGACAGTATCTCTGGAAACACCATATATTTT
>TRBV11-2|TRBJ2-2|-|few
CASSLALSLQAGELFF
TGTGCCAGCAGCTTGGCACTCTCTTTGCAGGCCGGGGAGCTGTTTTTT
>TRBV6-5|TRBJ1-2|-|few
CASSYRGYGYTF
TGTGCCAGCAGTTACAGGGGCTATGGCTACACCTTC
>TRBV11-3|TRBJ1-1|-|-
CASSYLGRAFF
TGTGCCAGCAGTTACCTCGGGAGGGCTTTCTTT
>TRBV7-9|TRBJ2-1|-|-
CASSPHGSDTNEQFF
TGTGCCAGCAGCCCTCATGGGTCTGACACCAATGAGCAGTTCTTC
>TRBV5-1|TRBJ1-1|TRBD1|-
CASSSTGQGENTEAFF
TGCGCCAGCAGCTCGACGGGACAGGGAGAGAACACTGAAGCTTTCTTT
>TRBV19|TRBJ1-2|-|few
CASSIAAGDGYTF
TGTGCCAGTAGTATAGCTGCAGGGGATGGCTACACCTTC
>TRBV7-2|TRBJ2-5|-|-
CASSLVIFETQYF
TGTGCCAGCAGCTTAGTAATATTCGAGACCCAGTACTTC
>TRBV15|TRBJ2-2|-|-
CATSRERTTGELFF
TGTGCCACCAGCAGAGAACGGACTACCGGGGAGCTGTTTTTT
>TRBV5-1|TRBJ1-1|-|few
CASSRGRVVSTTEAFF
TGCGCCAGCAGCAGAGGCAGGGTAGTTTCTACCACTGAAGCTTTCTTT
>TRBV29-1|TRBJ1-1|-|few
CSVRQLNTEAFF
TGCAGCGTAAGACAGCTGAACACTGAAGCTTTCTTT
>TRBV6-6|TRBJ1-4|-|few
CASSRQGQSTNEKLFF
TGTGCCAGCAGCCGGCAGGGACAATCAACTAATGAAAAACTGTTTTTT
>TRBV6-4|TRBJ1-1|-|few
CASSEQGTNTEAFF
TGTGCCAGCAGTGAGCAGGGAACGAACACTGAAGCTTTCTTT
>TRBV7-6|TRBJ2-3|TRBD2|few
CASSPGTSGGLSTDTQYF
TGTGCCAGCAGCCCCGGGACTAGCGGGGGACTTAGCACAGATACGCAGTATTTT
>TRBV10-3|TRBJ2-1|TRBD2|few
CAISASLAGGLIGVTYNEQFF
TGTGCCATCAGTGCCTCTCTCGCGGGGGGGCTCATCGGAGTCACCTACAATGAGCAGTTCTTC
>TRBV6-6|TRBJ2-7|-|few
CASSSQGHYEQYF
TGTGCCAGCAGTTCGCAGGGCCACTACGAGCAGTACTTC